A single sample gave rise to the 5 T cell receptor delta chains below, sequenced in a study of γδ T cells in repeated Plasmodium falciparum infection. TCRdb re-called the multiplex PCR reads via CATT. The repertoire holds over 45,000 delta-chain clones, with 1.6% as singletons. Gammadelta T cells were flow-sorted from PBMC into Vgamma9/Vdelta2+ and Vdelta2-negative populations for bulk analysis. The sequencing input was gamma-delta T cells from blood. These receptors all stem from a pool of human donors (malaria-infected and uninfected, not separated).

This clone appeared a few times. Given a far larger clone just one base away, this is likely a sequencing read error. Within the sample, other DNA sequences also encode this same CDR3. The J gene is uncalled and the V gene is TRDV1; the listed D gene, TRDD3, was not tested against the DNA. Germline CDR1 is TSWWSYY and CDR2 is QGS. The CDR3 spans 15 residues. The CDR3 DNA is TGTGCTCTTGGGCCGTACTGGGGGACCGGCGATAAGCTCATCTTT. Its protein product is CALGPYWGTGDKLIF.

Ten or more counts support this clone. This sequence joins TRDV2 and TRDJ3, with 12 bases lining up with TRDD3. TCRdb is silent on the J gene; assignment here came from matching the DNA to germline. Per the germline V gene, CDR1 is GEAIGNYY and CDR2 is EKD. The CDR3 is 24 residues long. J gave up 0 bases and V 0 bases, and 17 bases lay outside the gene matches. The CDR3 coding sequence is TGTGCCTGTGACACCGCCCAGCTGGGGGATACGCGATCAACTGGCTCCTGGGACACCCGACAGATGTTTTTC. Its protein product is CACDTAQLGDTRSTGSWDTRQMFF.

This clone has a handful of counts. TCRdb's protein for this DNA is that of a much larger clone and differs from the translation at residue 3, likely a read error; the protein shown is the DNA translation. The V gene is TRDV1, the J gene TRDJ2, with D perhaps TRDD2 or TRDD3 (5 bases each). Matching the DNA to germline supplied the J gene, which TCRdb does not give. Germline assignment: CDR1 TSWWSYY and CDR2 QGS. CDR3 size: 15 residues. In nucleotides, the CDR3 is TGTGCTCATGGGGTCGTGGGGTTTCCTGCGGGACAACTCTTCTTT. It translates to CAHGVVGFPAGQLFF.

Points on this clone: A read error likely explains why the TCRdb protein, taken from a much larger clone, differs from this DNA's translation at residue 4; the protein shown is translated from the DNA. The chain couples TRDV1 to TRDJ1, with 10 bases matching TRDD3. TCRdb lists no J gene, so it was determined here by aligning the DNA to germline. CDR3 length: 24 amino acids. Germline lookup yields CDR1 TSWWSYY and CDR2 QGS. V was pared by 8 bases and J by 1 base, with 34 bases of the junction left unmatched. CDR3 bases: TGTGCTCTTAGGATTCTTCTAGGGGCCTTTCCTAGGACTGGGGGATTTGGAAGCACCGATAAACTCATCTTT. Translation: CALRILLGAFPRTGGFGSTDKLIF.

This clone was counted many times. A much larger clonotype is one base distant, so this may be a read error. The rearrangement links TRDV1 to TRDJ1, with D possibly TRDD3 on 6 matching bases. Trimming took 2 bases from V and 6 from J, leaving 16 bases between them. CDR1 TSWWSYY and CDR2 QGS come from the germline V gene. The CDR3 is 15 residues long. CDR3 amino acids: CALGEAAGVTNKLIF. The DNA for the CDR3 is TGTGCTCTTGGGGAAGCGGCTGGGGTCACGAATAAACTCATCTTT.